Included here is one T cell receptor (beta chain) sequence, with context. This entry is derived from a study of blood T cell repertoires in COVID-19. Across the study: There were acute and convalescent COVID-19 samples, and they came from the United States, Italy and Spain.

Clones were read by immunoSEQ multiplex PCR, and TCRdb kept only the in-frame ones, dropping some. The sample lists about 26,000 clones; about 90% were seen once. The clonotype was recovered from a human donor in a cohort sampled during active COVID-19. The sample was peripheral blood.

The CDR3 reads CASSGGLSGNTIYF. For the CDR3, the DNA is TGTGCCAGCAGCGGGGGCCTCTCTGGAAACACCATATATTTT. This chain links TRBV11-2 with TRBJ1-3; TRBD1 might be the D (6 bases). This CDR3 is built from 14 residues. Per the germline V gene, CDR1 is SGHAT and CDR2 is FQNNGV. V was clipped by 5 bases and J by 0 bases, with 8 bases between them. Full variable domain (missing parts from reference TRBV11-2 and TRBJ1-3): EAGVAQSPRYKIIEKRQSVAFWCNPISGHATLYWYQQILGQGPKLLIQFQNNGVVDDSQLPKDRFSAERLKGVDSTLKIQPAKLEDSAVYLCASSGGLSGNTIYFGEGSWLTVV.